This entry features one TCR beta chain sequence. Which antigen it targets is not known. No much larger clone is present one base from it, and per-base qualities are unavailable. Via the germline V gene, CDR1 is MGHDK and CDR2 SYGVNS. The CDR3 runs 14 amino acids, cysteine and phenylalanine included. Just CDR3 DNA is preserved here, 42 bases in frame from base 1. At the junction V is shortened by 3 bases and J by 1 base, with 7 bases in between. Libraries were constructed by PCR. Sequencing was performed on an Illumina HiSeq 2500. Molecular barcoding was employed in the preparation of TCR libraries, with unique molecular identifiers being used to normalize TCRbeta repertoire quantification. TCRdb took the public reads, trimmed them with fastp at Q25, ran MiXCR for clone calling and kept in-frame beta chains. One record per CDR3 amino acid sequence lists the most common genes and DNA. The sample table lists roughly 790,000 distinct CDR3 sequences, around 17% of them with a count of one. The ten largest clones add up to roughly 5% of the sample.

The treatment or condition label for this specimen denotes: allogeneic hematopoietic cell transplantation with graft depleted of TCRalphabeta T cells and CD19 B cells. Transplant recipients were children who received TCRalphabeta/CD19-depleted allogeneic hematopoietic cell grafts. This sample was included in a study of T-cell reconstitution after alpha-beta-depleted transplantation in children (dated by TCRdb to the mid-2010s). Context from the whole study: Using TCR repertoire profiling, the study quantitatively followed how T-cell immune reconstitution unfolded in children after TCRalphabeta/CD19-depleted allogeneic hematopoietic cell transplantation. Paper-wide results and their limitations: In some patients, the high TCRbeta diversity seen at day 60 was put down to recipient T cells and intrathymic progenitors that had survived conditioning. Over the following months the frequencies of hyperexpanded clones went down, and after one year T-cell counts and TCRbeta diversity were mostly credited to newly produced T cells. The apparently early alphabetaT-cell count recovery about two months after transplant was reportedly dependent on only several hundred rapidly expanded clones derived from non-depleted graft cells.

The sequence is built from TRBV25-1 and TRBJ2-1, with an unclear D gene assignment. The sequencing used PBMCs, mostly from graft donor cells, collected 360 days after TCRalphabeta/CD19-depleted stem cell transplant. This clonotype was sampled from a male patient younger than 18 who had a stem cell transplant for acute lymphoblastic leukemia, so the T cells may come from the graft donor. The CDR3 region reads CASSDRVSYNEQFF. The DNA is as follows: TGTGCCAGCAGTGATCGGGTTTCCTACAATGAGCAGTTCTTC.